A selection of T cell receptor beta chains follows, all from one sample in a study of CD8+ T cells in alopecia areata. Clones were sequenced by immunoSEQ multiplex PCR, and TCRdb holds only the in-frame ones, with some missing. This table holds about 150,000 clones, nearly 55% found once. The sample was CD8+ T cells sorted from blood, taken at week 4, from a patient treated with tofacitinib. All receptors come from a human donor with alopecia areata. CDR3s include the opening cysteine and the closing phenylalanine or tryptophan. The D gene is left open where the match is weak. Clone sizes are given selectively: once, few, many, or a class where the clone is expanded.

DNA,CDR3,size,D,V,J,length
TGCGCCAGCAGCCAAGTCCACAGGTACCAAGAGACCCAGTACTTC,CASSQVHRYQETQYF,few,-,TRBV4-1,TRBJ2-5,15
TGCGCCAGCAGCTCAGGGACTAGCGGGGCCTACAATGAGCAGTTCTTC,CASSSGTSGAYNEQFF,-,TRBD2,TRBV5-1,TRBJ2-1,16
TGCGCCAGCAGCTCTGGACAGGTCGTCTGGGAGACCCAGTACTTC,CASSSGQVVWETQYF,-,TRBD1,TRBV5-1,TRBJ2-5,15
TGTGCCAGCAGTTACTCGTCGCCAAGGGGAGGGGGCTACACCTTC,CASSYSSPRGGGYTF,-,-,TRBV6-5,TRBJ1-2,15
TGCAGCGTTGGGTTTCTTTTCAATGAGCAGTTCTTC,CSVGFLFNEQFF,-,-,TRBV29-1,TRBJ2-1,12
TGTGCCAGCAGCTTAGGCCGGGACCCCTCCTACGAGCAGTACTTC,CASSLGRDPSYEQYF,few,-,TRBV13,TRBJ2-7,15
TGTGCCAGCAGTGGACAGGGAGGTGTCCACGAGCAGTACTTC,CASSGQGGVHEQYF,-,-,TRBV25-1,TRBJ2-7,14
TGCAGCGTGGTCTTCATCCGGGGATACAATGAGCAGTTCTTC,CSVVFIRGYNEQFF,few,-,TRBV29-1,TRBJ2-1,14
TGTGCCAGCAGCACCCGTATCGGGGAGCTGTTTTTT,CASSTRIGELFF,-,-,TRBV27,TRBJ2-2,12
TGTGCATCGAGAGGGAGGGGACCCTACAATGAGCAGTTCTTC,CASRGRGPYNEQFF,-,TRBD2,TRBV30,TRBJ2-1,14
TGTGCCTGGAGAAAGCGGGACAGGGGACGGGAGACTGAAGCTTTCTTT,CAWRKRDRGRETEAFF,few,TRBD1,TRBV30,TRBJ1-1,16
TGTGCCAGCAGCGCGGAGGGGGGCACAGATACGCAGTATTTT,CASSAEGGTDTQYF,-,-,TRBV9,TRBJ2-3,14
TGTGCCAGCAGTGTCTGGGCAGACTCCTACAATGAGCAGTTCTTC,CASSVWADSYNEQFF,-,-,TRBV2,TRBJ2-1,15
TGCAGCGTCGATGGACTCCCTTATGAGCAGTTCTTC,CSVDGLPYEQFF,-,-,TRBV29-1,TRBJ2-1,12
TGTGCCAGCAGCATAACTAGCGGGCAAGAGCAGTTCTTC,CASSITSGQEQFF,medium-sized,TRBD2,TRBV9,TRBJ2-1,13
TGTGCTAGTGGTACGGACTCTACATACGAGCAGTACTTC,CASGTDSTYEQYF,-,-,TRBV12-5,TRBJ2-7,13
TGTGCCAGCAGTGGGTACAGCTCGATACAGTACTTC,CASSGYSSIQYF,-,-,TRBV2,TRBJ2-4,12
TGCGCCAGCAGCTTTTATGCCGGGACAGGGAACACCGGGGAGCTGTTTTTT,CASSFYAGTGNTGELFF,-,TRBD1,TRBV5-1,TRBJ2-2,17
TGTGCCAGCAGTTACGGACAGGGGGGAACTGAAGCTTTCTTT,CASSYGQGGTEAFF,-,TRBD1,TRBV6-6,TRBJ1-1,14
TGTGCCAGCAGCTTACTGAGCAAATGGGTCTACGAGCAGTACTTC,CASSLLSKWVYEQYF,-,-,TRBV7-3,TRBJ2-7,15
TGTGCCAGCAGCTTGGACCCCGATAGCAATCAGCCCCAGCATTTT,CASSLDPDSNQPQHF,-,-,TRBV5-4,TRBJ1-5,15
TGTGCCATCAGTGATCAGGGCTCCTACGAGCAGTACTTC,CAISDQGSYEQYF,-,-,TRBV10-3,TRBJ2-7,13
TGCAGCGTGGGGACTGGGTATAGAACCCAGTACTTC,CSVGTGYRTQYF,-,-,TRBV29-1,TRBJ2-5,12
TGTGCCTGGTGTCAGGGACCGCAAGAGACCCAGTACTTC,CAWCQGPQETQYF,-,-,TRBV30,TRBJ2-5,13
TGTGCCAGCAGCTCCGCACGAGAGAACACTGAAGCTTTCTTT,CASSSARENTEAFF,-,-,TRBV7-8,TRBJ1-1,14
TGTGCCAGCAGTCAGGGTCCTAGCGGCACAGATACGCAGTATTTT,CASSQGPSGTDTQYF,-,-,TRBV11-2,TRBJ2-3,15